This T cell receptor beta chain stems from a study of blood T cell repertoires in COVID-19. Seattle patient enrollment occurred during active infection, with longitudinal follow-up thereafter. The CDR3 length is 14 residues. V shed 7 bases and J shed 6 bases, with 16 bases lying between them. The germline CDR1 and CDR2 sequences are LNHDA and SQIVND (reference sequence). The protocol was immunoSEQ multiplex PCR, while the TCRdb copy is restricted to in-frame clones and leaves out a portion. Among 200,000 to 300,000 clones listed, more than 75% were seen once. The source of this sequence is a woman in her fifties or sixties with COVID-19, enrolled during active disease. The genes are TRBV19 and TRBJ2-1, with D maybe TRBD2 (6 bases). Sequenced sample: peripheral blood. The CDR3 protein is CASTGTPPTNEQFF. As DNA, the CDR3 is TGTGCCAGTACCGGGACTCCCCCTACCAATGAGCAGTTCTTC.